This T cell receptor beta chain was sequenced for a study of response to subunit inactivated influenza vaccine. TCRdb processed the RT-PCR reads anew with MiXCR; each CDR3 protein has one entry. The table shows about 530,000 distinct CDR3 sequences, with roughly 13% occurring only once. This clonotype has only a few counts. Germline V gene sequence: CDR1 DFQATT, CDR2 SNEGSKA (reference sequence). The trim removed 5 bases at V and 3 bases at J, leaving 6 bases unmatched. This CDR3 has 14 residues. The chain couples TRBV20-1 to TRBJ2-3; TRBD1 aligns across 9 bases. The material was PBMCs from blood, obtained roughly 46 days after vaccination. The source is a man aged 45-65 years who received an inactivated influenza vaccine. CDR3 loop: CSASGTGRTDTQYF. As DNA, the CDR3 is TGCAGTGCTTCCGGGACAGGGAGGACAGATACGCAGTATTTT.